The clone carrying this T cell receptor beta chain occurred a few times. Fixed numbers of PBMC received varying amounts of KT2 cells. The source of the sample is a study of quantifying T cell responses using KT2 cells. Study overall: TCR alpha and beta constant-region primers primed reverse transcription of RNA.

J lost 4 bases, V lost 8 bases, and 14 bases had no gene match. The CDR3 loop spans 16 amino acids. Germline assignment: CDR1 MNHEY and CDR2 SVGEGT. Each cDNA got a UMI-containing oligo ligated at its 3' end. First-round PCR used roughly 4 cycles and beta primers RC1.1 and RC1.2 covering TRBC1 and TRBC2. Via MiXCR, TCRdb re-called the UMI-ligation and nested PCR reads, giving one row per CDR3 protein. This table has some 33,000 distinct CDR3 sequences, around 10% appearing once. This chain joins TRBV6-2 or TRBV6-3 and TRBJ1-5, with 7 bases matching TRBD1. Sequencing used PBMCs spiked with cells of the T cell clone KT2. This TCR came from a human donor. The CDR3 here is CASASLRGQKNQPQHF. CDR3 DNA: TGTGCCAGCGCATCCTTAAGGGGACAGAAGAATCAGCCCCAGCATTTT.